This paragraph covers one TCR beta chain sequence. Original processing methods: From reference gene primer amplification, estimates of nucleated cell counts were derived. Here immunoSEQ multiplex PCR was the method, and the copy in TCRdb shows in-frame clones only, minus some. From that table come the V and J calls and clone size; the DNA was used to work out D and trimming. The sample includes over 90,000 clones, 91% of them seen just once. The CDR3 runs 15 residues. V lost 6 bases, J lost 0 bases, and 7 bases stayed unmatched. Germline V gives CDR1 GTSNPN, CDR2 SVGIG (reference sequence). This sample is part of a study of blood T cell repertoires in COVID-19. Study in general: The study drew acute and convalescent COVID-19 samples from the United States, Italy and Spain. Nucleic acid was either cDNA or gDNA, and it came from T cells, B-cell-depleted T cells, or PBMCs.

The rearrangement uses TRBV30 and TRBJ1-1, with 10 bases lining up with TRBD1. The source material was peripheral blood. This TCR was recovered from a man aged 18 to 35 with acute or convalescent COVID-19. The CDR3 DNA reads as TGTGCCTGTCCTGCCGGACAGGGGGTGAACACTGAAGCTTTCTTT. It is translated as CACPAGQGVNTEAFF.